The present entry profiles one TCR beta chain with its context. The antigen is unknown. Amplification used 60 Vbeta primers and 13 Jbeta primers. This table comes from immunoSEQ multiplex PCR, and its TCRdb copy is limited to in-frame clones, with some not included. The table lists about 100,000 clones, roughly 79% of them singletons. The data were taken from a study of cytomegalovirus exposure and HLA in healthy donors. Study at large: An analysis done earlier identified around 100 million unique TCR beta sequences from about 179 million T cells.

Study observations and caveats: Sequencing depth across donors, presence/absence analyses assumed, was roughly uniform. Specificity for CMV antigens was confirmed in vitro for a few of the CMV-associated chains. Later on, a genetic analysis was performed. It linked a missense variant in DCLRE1C with V- and J-gene trimming of TCR beta.

Looked up from germline, CDR1 is SGHVS and CDR2 is FQNEAQ. J gave up 0 bases and V 1 base, and 12 bases lay outside the gene matches. The CDR3 sequence is 20 residues long. The V gene is TRBV7-8, the J gene TRBJ2-7; 13 bases agree with TRBD2. The sequenced sample was PBMCs. This clonotype was sampled from a woman between 40 and 55 years old in good health and CMV-seronegative. This CDR3 is CASSLVSSGTSGKSSYEQYF. DNA of the CDR3: TGTGCCAGCAGCTTAGTTTCCTCCGGGACTAGCGGGAAGAGCTCCTACGAGCAGTACTTC.